Each of the 25 T cell receptor beta chains below was sequenced from the same sample in a study of blood T cells in healthy people across ages. The use of a sample-barcoded 5' primer and a J-beta primer mix characterized a second PCR of 7 to 11 cycles. MiXCR, applied by TCRdb to the 5' RACE reads, yields one record per CDR3 protein. The data show about 930,000 distinct CDR3 sequences, with 25% to 35% seen just once and 9.5% to 13% held by the top ten. The sample was also reused in another study, on T cells of mothers and their children.

Source material: blood. These receptors were taken from a woman in her thirties or forties in good health.

Comments on this clonotype: This clone may be a read error of a much larger clone one base away. The rearrangement joins TRBV27 to TRBJ2-5; TRBD2 matches 7 bases. The germline V gene has CDR1 MNHEY and CDR2 SMNVEV (reference sequence). The CDR3 has 18 amino acids. In DNA form, the CDR3 reads TGTGCCAGCAGTTTATCTTTCCGGGGTATCTCACGGCGGGAGACCCTGTACTTC. Translation gives CASSLSFRGISRRETLYF.

The V call is TRBV20-1, the J call TRBJ2-3, with 7 bases lining up with TRBD2. Germline V lookup: CDR1 DFQATT, CDR2 SNEGSKA (reference sequence). The CDR3 is 15 residues long. Trimming removed 0 bases from V and 2 bases from J; junction bases left unmatched: 5. CDR3 bases: TGCAGTGCTAGAGACGGGACTATCATCACAGATACGCAGTATTTT. Its protein is CSARDGTIITDTQYF.

The rearrangement links TRBV5-1 to TRBJ1-2; TRBD1 matches 9 bases. This CDR3 spans 15 amino acids. The germline V gene encodes CDR1 SGHRS and CDR2 YFSETQ. V shed 3 bases and J 4 bases; nucleotides not matched to a gene: 7. For the CDR3, the DNA is TGCGCCAGCAGCTCCCGGGACAGGGACGCCTATGGCTACACCTTC. Amino acids: CASSSRDRDAYGYTF.

DNA of the CDR3: TGTGCCAGCAGAATGACAGGGGCTAACACCGGGGAGCTGTTTTTT. Translating gives CASRMTGANTGELFF. The V call is TRBV12-3 or TRBV12-4, the J call TRBJ2-2; 8 nucleotides line up with TRBD1. Trimming removed 6 bases from V and 2 bases from J; junction bases left unmatched: 5. This CDR3 spans 15 amino acids.

This clonotype turned up a few times. Being one base from a much bigger clone, this may be a read error. CDR3 bases: TGCAGTGCTCCTCTAGACAGGTACAATGAGCAGTACTTC. Its translation is CSAPLDRYNEQYF. The chain employs TRBV20-1 and TRBJ2-4; D might be TRBD1 (6 bases). The CDR3 length is 13 residues. V dropped 5 bases and J dropped 13 bases, with 21 bases sitting between them. CDR1 is DFQATT, CDR2 SNEGSKA, per germline (reference sequence).

This clonotype turned up a few times. This chain uses TRBV5-1 with TRBJ1-2; weak D call: TRBD1 (5 bases). The germline V gene has CDR1 SGHRS and CDR2 YFSETQ. The CDR3 has 14 residues. V lost 4 bases and J lost 2, with 12 bases in between. Here the CDR3 DNA reads TGCGCCAGCAGCGCGGGACCGGGAAACTATGGCTACACCTTC. Translated: CASSAGPGNYGYTF.

As concerns this clonotype: The junction departs from the called germline gene at one end, perhaps through a read error. Written as DNA, the CDR3 is TGTGCCGGCAGTTTATGGGGGCGCTACGCAAATACGCAGTATTTT. Translation gives CAGSLWGRYANTQYF. The chain joins TRBV12-3 or TRBV12-4 to TRBJ2-3, with D maybe TRBD1 (6 bases). The CDR3 has 15 amino acids.

The genes are TRBV20-1 and TRBJ2-1; 12 nucleotides align to TRBD2. This CDR3 has 15 residues. Trimming cost V 2 bases and J 7 bases; bases outside gene matches: 6. CDR1 DFQATT and CDR2 SNEGSKA come from the germline V gene (reference sequence). The CDR3 reads CSARQASGGANEQFF. CDR3 sequence (DNA): TGCAGTGCTAGACAGGCTAGCGGGGGGGCTAATGAGCAGTTCTTC.

This clonotype turned up a few times. This may arise from a read error, as a much more abundant clone is one base away. This chain connects TRBV15 to TRBJ2-6; tentatively, D is TRBD1 (5 bases). Germline-derived CDR1 and CDR2 are LNHNV and YYDKDF (reference sequence). The CDR3 has 17 residues. The CDR3 reads CATSPGLSTTGANVRTF. The CDR3 DNA follows: TGTGCCACCAGCCCAGGTCTTTCCACTACTGGGGCCAACGTCCGGACTTTC.

Here the CDR3 DNA reads TGCAGCGTTGAGCGATGGAATGAGCAGTTCTTC. It codes for CSVERWNEQFF. The J gene is TRBJ2-1, the V gene TRBV29-1, with D unresolved. The CDR3 contains 11 residues. V lost 3 bases and J lost 7, with 7 bases in between. CDR1 and CDR2 from the germline V gene are SQVTM and ANQGSEA.

This chain uses TRBV29-1 with TRBJ2-3; 7 bases agree with TRBD2. CDR1 and CDR2 from the germline V gene are SQVTM and ANQGSEA. V dropped 7 bases and J dropped 2; count of bases not matched to a gene: 6. The CDR3 has 13 amino acids. In DNA, the CDR3 is TGCAGCGCCCGAGCGGGGATCACAGATACGCAGTATTTT. Translating it yields CSARAGITDTQYF.

This clonotype was observed many times. The chain links TRBV28 to TRBJ1-1; D gene unclear. This CDR3 comprises 13 residues. V was cut by 6 bases and J by 5 bases, with 13 bases left in between. The germline gives CDR1 MDHEN, CDR2 SYDVKM. CDR3 sequence: CASSTPGRTEAFF. CDR3 in DNA: TGTGCCAGCAGCACCCCGGGGAGGACTGAAGCTTTCTTT.

In this sample, this clonotype turned up many times. The CDR3: CASSNTGGVGQPQHF. CDR3 DNA: TGTGCCAGCAGCAATACAGGGGGAGTTGGGCAGCCCCAGCATTTT. The chain combines TRBV7-6 with TRBJ1-5; 8 nucleotides match TRBD1. Germline CDR1 and CDR2: SGHVS and FNYEAQ. V lost 5 bases and J lost 7; bases outside the gene matches: 10. The CDR3 runs 15 residues.

V usage is TRBV27 and J usage is TRBJ2-1; D gene ambiguous. Germline V gives CDR1 MNHEY, CDR2 SMNVEV (reference sequence). This CDR3 is 15 amino acids long. V was trimmed by 4 bases and J by 8 bases, leaving 18 bases between them. DNA of the CDR3: TGTGCCAGCAGTTCCCCGACCCGGCCTAGGGATGAGCAGTTCTTC. Translation: CASSSPTRPRDEQFF.

This clonotype has only a few counts. The V gene is TRBV7-2, the J gene TRBJ2-1; no definite D call. CDR1 is SGHTA, CDR2 FQGNSA, per germline. The CDR3 is made up of 12 amino acids. Trimming took off 6 bases at V and 11 bases at J, with 14 bases between the two ends. CDR3 sequence: CASSYPGPQQFF. The CDR3 region has the DNA TGTGCCAGCAGTTACCCCGGACCGCAGCAGTTCTTC.

This clonotype was counted a few times. V gene TRBV6-4 combines with J gene TRBJ2-5; 12 bases map to TRBD1. Germline V gives CDR1 MRHNA, CDR2 SNTAGT. The CDR3 loop spans 20 amino acids. The V and J ends lost 0 bases and 0 bases, in that order; junction bases with no gene match: 11. CDR3 bases: TGTGCCAGCAGTGACTCGACGAGGAGCGGGACAGGGGGCAACCAAGAGACCCAGTACTTC. Its translation is CASSDSTRSGTGGNQETQYF.

The chain uses TRBV5-5 and TRBJ2-2; 10 bases are shared with TRBD2. V lost 1 base and J lost 0; bases outside the gene matches: 3. CDR1 SGHKS and CDR2 YYEKEE come from the germline V gene (reference sequence). The CDR3 covers 17 residues. The chain's CDR3 is CASSLQLAGPNTGELFF. CDR3 nucleotide sequence: TGTGCCAGCAGCTTGCAACTAGCGGGGCCGAACACCGGGGAGCTGTTTTTT.

This clonotype turned up a few times. V usage is TRBV29-1 and J usage is TRBJ2-5; TRBD1 agrees at 8 bases. V gave up 5 bases and J gave up 5 bases; unmatched junction bases: 7. The CDR3 spans 13 residues. Germline CDR1 is SQVTM and CDR2 is ANQGSEA. DNA for the CDR3: TGCAGCGTTTCAGGACAGGGAAGGGAGACCCAGTACTTC. Protein product: CSVSGQGRETQYF.

In nucleotides, the CDR3 is TGCAGTGCTAGAGATCTTTGGGGGGGAGACACTGAAGCTTTCTTT. This translates into CSARDLWGGDTEAFF. J is TRBJ1-1 and V is TRBV20-1; tentatively, D is TRBD1 (5 bases). In germline, CDR1 is DFQATT, CDR2 SNEGSKA (reference sequence). The CDR3 length is 15 residues. With 0 bases removed from V and 3 bases from J, the gap between germline ends came to 14 bases.

CDR3 nucleotides: TGTGCCAGCAGTGAATGGGACACCCTCTCCTACGAGCAGTACTTC. Translated, it gives CASSEWDTLSYEQYF. V and J are TRBV6-1 and TRBJ2-7; a weak D match, TRBD1 (6 bases). V lost 2 bases and J 0 bases, leaving 11 bases between the germline ends. The germline CDR1 and CDR2 sequences are MNHNS and SASEGT. The CDR3 runs 15 residues.

On this clonotype itself: Being one base from a much bigger clone, this may be a read error. The chain employs TRBV28 and TRBJ2-7, with 7 bases matching TRBD2. This CDR3 has 14 residues. V lost 8 bases, J lost 2 bases, and 9 bases stayed unmatched. Germline V gives CDR1 MDHEN, CDR2 SYDVKM. CDR3 in amino acids: CASGAGRAPYEQYF. CDR3 bases: TGTGCCAGCGGAGCAGGGAGGGCCCCCTACGAGCAGTACTTC.

Points on this clonotype: A read error may produce the germline difference seen at one junction end. This chain uses TRBV5-1 with TRBJ2-1; D not certain. This CDR3 has 15 amino acids. Germline CDR1 SGHRS, CDR2 YFSETQ. CDR3 in amino acids: CTSSLDTVSYNEQFF. CDR3 bases: TGCACCAGCAGCTTAGATACCGTCTCCTACAATGAGCAGTTCTTC.

Many counts were recorded for this clonotype. The chain has TRBV27 and TRBJ2-7, with TRBD2 matching over 8 bases. Germline V gene sequence: CDR1 MNHEY, CDR2 SMNVEV (reference sequence). With V trimmed by 4 bases and J by 2 bases, 4 bases remained unmatched. The CDR3 loop spans 14 amino acids. CDR3: CASSSGRGTYEQYF. CDR3 bases: TGTGCCAGCAGTTCCGGGAGGGGGACCTACGAGCAGTACTTC.

V is TRBV7-9 and J is TRBJ1-2; D unclear. CDR1 and CDR2 from the germline V gene are SEHNR and FQNEAQ (reference sequence). Trimming took 1 base from V and 8 from J, leaving 14 bases between them. The CDR3 is made up of 14 amino acids. This CDR3 reads CASSLGEGRNGYTF. The CDR3 coding sequence is TGTGCCAGCAGCTTAGGCGAGGGAAGGAACGGCTACACCTTC.

The CDR3 region has the DNA TGCGCCAGCAGCTGGGTTAGCCACTCCTACGAGCAGTACTTC. It encodes CASSWVSHSYEQYF. This chain joins TRBV5-1 and TRBJ2-7; D not resolved. This CDR3 contains 14 residues. Looked up from germline, CDR1 is SGHRS and CDR2 is YFSETQ. V gave up 3 bases and J gave up 0 bases, with 10 bases separating them.